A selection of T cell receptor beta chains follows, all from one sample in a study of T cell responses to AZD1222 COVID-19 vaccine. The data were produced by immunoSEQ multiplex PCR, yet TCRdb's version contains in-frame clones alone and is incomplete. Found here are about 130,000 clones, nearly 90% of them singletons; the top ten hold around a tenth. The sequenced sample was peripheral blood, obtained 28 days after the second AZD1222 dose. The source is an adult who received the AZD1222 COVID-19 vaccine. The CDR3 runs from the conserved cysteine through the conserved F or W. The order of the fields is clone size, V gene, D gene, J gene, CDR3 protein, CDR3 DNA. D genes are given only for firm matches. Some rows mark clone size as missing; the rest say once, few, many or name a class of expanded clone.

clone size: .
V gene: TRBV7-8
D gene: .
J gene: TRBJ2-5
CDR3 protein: CASSLEGGVSRTQYF
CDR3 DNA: TGTGCCAGCAGCCTAGAAGGAGGAGTGTCTCGGACCCAGTACTTC

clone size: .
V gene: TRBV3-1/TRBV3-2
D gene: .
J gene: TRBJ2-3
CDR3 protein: CASSSSLKRASTDTQYF
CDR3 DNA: TGTGCCAGCAGCTCTTCCCTCAAGAGGGCTAGCACAGATACGCAGTATTTT

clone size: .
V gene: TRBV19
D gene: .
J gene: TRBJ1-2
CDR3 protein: CASARETNYGYTF
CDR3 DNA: TGTGCCAGTGCCAGGGAGACTAACTATGGCTACACCTTC

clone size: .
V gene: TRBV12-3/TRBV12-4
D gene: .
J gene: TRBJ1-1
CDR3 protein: CASSLRSNTEAFF
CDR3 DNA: TGTGCCAGCAGTTTACGTTCTAACACTGAAGCTTTCTTT

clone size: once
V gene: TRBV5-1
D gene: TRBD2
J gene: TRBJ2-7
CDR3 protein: CASSLRSSGAYEQYF
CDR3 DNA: TGCGCCAGCAGCTTGCGAAGTAGCGGGGCCTACGAGCAGTACTTC

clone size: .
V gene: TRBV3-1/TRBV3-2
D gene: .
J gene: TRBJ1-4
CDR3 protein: CASSQAAGGEKLFF
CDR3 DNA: TGTGCCAGCAGCCAAGCGGCGGGAGGCGAAAAACTGTTTTTT

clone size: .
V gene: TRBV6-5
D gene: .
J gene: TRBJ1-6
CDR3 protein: CASSYSQNSPLHF
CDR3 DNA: TGTGCCAGCAGTTACTCGCAGAATTCACCCCTCCACTTT

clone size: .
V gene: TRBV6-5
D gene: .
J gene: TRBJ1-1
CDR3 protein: CASSPPSTPNTEAFF
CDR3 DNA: TGTGCCAGCAGCCCACCTTCTACCCCGAACACTGAAGCTTTCTTT

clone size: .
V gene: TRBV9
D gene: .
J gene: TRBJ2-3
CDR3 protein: CASSVGISSSTDTQYF
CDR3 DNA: TGTGCCAGCAGCGTAGGTATTAGCTCGAGCACAGATACGCAGTATTTT

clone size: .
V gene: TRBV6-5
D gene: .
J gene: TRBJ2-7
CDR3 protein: CASSPGLPYEQYF
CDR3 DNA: TGTGCCAGCAGTCCGGGACTCCCCTACGAGCAGTACTTC

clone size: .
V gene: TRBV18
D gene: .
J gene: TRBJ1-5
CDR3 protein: CASSSAGDSNQPQHF
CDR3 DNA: TGTGCCAGCTCCTCGGCTGGGGACAGCAATCAGCCCCAGCATTTT

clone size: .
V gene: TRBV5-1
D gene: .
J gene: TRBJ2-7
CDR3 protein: CASSLGLDSSYEQYF
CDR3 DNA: TGCGCCAGCAGCTTGGGACTGGACAGCTCCTACGAGCAGTACTTC

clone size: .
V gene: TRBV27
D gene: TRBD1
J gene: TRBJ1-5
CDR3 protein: CASSLWGQGSHQPQHF
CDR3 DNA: TGTGCCAGCAGTTTATGGGGACAGGGGAGCCATCAGCCCCAGCATTTT

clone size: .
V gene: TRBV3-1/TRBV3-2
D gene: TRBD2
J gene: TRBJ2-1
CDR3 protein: CASSQGGGREQFF
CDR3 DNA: TGTGCCAGCAGCCAAGGGGGAGGGCGGGAGCAGTTCTTC

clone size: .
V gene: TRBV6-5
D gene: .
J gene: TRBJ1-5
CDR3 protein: CASSKQGRGQPQHF
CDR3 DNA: TGTGCCAGCTCCAAACAGGGAAGGGGTCAGCCCCAGCATTTT

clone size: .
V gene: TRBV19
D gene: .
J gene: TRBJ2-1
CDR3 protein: CASSPRQLSYEQFF
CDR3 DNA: TGTGCCAGTAGTCCTCGACAGTTGTCATATGAGCAGTTCTTC

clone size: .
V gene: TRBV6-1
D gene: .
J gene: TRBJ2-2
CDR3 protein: CASSDSGTYIGELFF
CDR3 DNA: TGTGCCAGCAGTGATTCCGGGACATACATCGGGGAGCTGTTTTTT

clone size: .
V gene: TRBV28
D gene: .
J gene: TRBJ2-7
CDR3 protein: CASSSGSQGPYEQYF
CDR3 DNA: TGTGCCAGCAGTTCGGGGTCGCAGGGCCCCTACGAGCAGTACTTC

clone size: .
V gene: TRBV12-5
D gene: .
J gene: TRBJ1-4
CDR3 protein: CASGAALSATNEKLFF
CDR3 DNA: TGTGCTAGTGGTGCAGCTCTGAGTGCAACTAATGAAAAACTGTTTTTT

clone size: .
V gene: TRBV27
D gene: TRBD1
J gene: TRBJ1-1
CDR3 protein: CASRSGQGLNTEAFF
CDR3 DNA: TGTGCCAGCAGGAGCGGACAGGGGTTGAACACTGAAGCTTTCTTT

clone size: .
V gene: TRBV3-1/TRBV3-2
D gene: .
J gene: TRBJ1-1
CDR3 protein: CASSQGITKAASNTEAFF
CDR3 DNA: TGTGCCAGCAGCCAAGGCATCACCAAGGCGGCCTCGAACACTGAAGCTTTCTTT

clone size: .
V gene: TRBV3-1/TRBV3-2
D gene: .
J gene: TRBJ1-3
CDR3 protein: CASSFSWYYRDSSGNTIYF
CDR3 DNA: TGTGCCAGCAGCTTTTCCTGGTATTACAGGGATTCCTCTGGAAACACCATATATTTT

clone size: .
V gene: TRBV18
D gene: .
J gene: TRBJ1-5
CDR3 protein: CASSAGSDNQPQHF
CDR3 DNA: TGTGCCAGCTCCGCGGGGTCTGATAATCAGCCCCAGCATTTT

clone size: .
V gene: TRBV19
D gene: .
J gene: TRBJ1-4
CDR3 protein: CASTPFGGRATNEKLFF
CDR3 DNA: TGTGCCAGTACTCCATTTGGGGGAAGGGCAACTAATGAAAAACTGTTTTTT

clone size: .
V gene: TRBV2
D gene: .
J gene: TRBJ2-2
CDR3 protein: CASSFGKLFF
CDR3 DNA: TGTGCCAGCAGCTTCGGGAAGCTGTTTTTT

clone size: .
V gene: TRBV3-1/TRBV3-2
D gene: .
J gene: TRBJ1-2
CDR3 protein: CASSRDKNYGYTF
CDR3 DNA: TGTGCCAGCAGCCGGGACAAGAACTATGGCTACACCTTC

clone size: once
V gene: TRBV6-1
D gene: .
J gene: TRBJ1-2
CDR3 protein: CASSEARGSYGYTF
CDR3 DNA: TGTGCCAGCAGTGAAGCGAGGGGAAGCTATGGCTACACCTTC

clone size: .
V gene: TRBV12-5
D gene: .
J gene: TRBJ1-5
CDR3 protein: CASGLVSGHQPQHF
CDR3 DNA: TGTGCTAGTGGTTTGGTCTCAGGGCATCAGCCCCAGCATTTT

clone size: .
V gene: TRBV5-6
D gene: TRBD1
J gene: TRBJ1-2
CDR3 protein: CASSSDRGNSYTF
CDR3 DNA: TGTGCCAGCAGCTCCGACAGGGGGAACAGCTACACCTTC

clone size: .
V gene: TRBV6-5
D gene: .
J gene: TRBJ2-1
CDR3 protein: CASSYYLTGDTEQFF
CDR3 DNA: TGTGCCAGCAGTTACTACTTGACCGGGGACACTGAGCAGTTCTTC

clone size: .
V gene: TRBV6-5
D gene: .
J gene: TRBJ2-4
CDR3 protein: CASSRKRRQNIQYF
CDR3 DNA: TGTGCCAGCAGTAGAAAGCGGCGCCAAAACATTCAGTACTTC

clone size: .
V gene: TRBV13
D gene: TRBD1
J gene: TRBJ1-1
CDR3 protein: CASSLGGRDRAEAFF
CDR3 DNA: TGTGCCAGCAGCTTAGGGGGTCGGGACAGGGCCGAGGCTTTCTTT